A few counts support the clone carrying this TCR beta chain. Its specificity is not known. The data originate from a study of cytomegalovirus exposure and HLA in healthy donors. The wider study: Findings of an earlier analysis included roughly 120 million unique TCR beta sequences from some 200 million T cells. Whole-study results and caveats: CMV antigen specificity of a few CMV-associated chains was confirmed in vitro.

CDR3 length: 10 residues. With 6 bases clipped from V and 6 bases from J, the junction kept 1 base outside the gene matches. From germline, CDR1 is SQVTM and CDR2 ANQGSEA. PCR was performed using 60 Vbeta and 13 Jbeta primers. Measured with immunoSEQ multiplex PCR; TCRdb has only the in-frame clones, and not every one. This table holds under 150,000 clones, 70% to 80% found once. This receptor was obtained from a female donor in good health and CMV-seronegative. The sequenced sample was PBMCs. The chain combines TRBV29-1 with TRBJ1-2, with TRBD1 matching over 7 bases. CDR3 residues: CSVDRDGYTF. The CDR3 region has the DNA TGCAGCGTCGACAGGGATGGCTACACCTTC. Using reference TRBV29-1 and TRBJ1-2 for the parts outside the CDR3, the full variable domain is SAVISQKPSRDICQRGTSLTIQCQVDSQVTMMFWYRQQPGQSLTLIATANQGSEATYESGFVIDKFPISRPNLTFSTLTVSNMSPEDSSIYLCSVDRDGYTFGSGTRLTVV.